The entry below describes one T cell receptor (beta chain). These data originate in a study of cytomegalovirus exposure and HLA in healthy donors. Per germline, CDR1 ENHRY and CDR2 SYGVKD. The J segment lost 5 bases and the V segment lost 4 bases, leaving 6 bases of the junction unmatched. The CDR3 sequence is 16 residues long. Measured with immunoSEQ multiplex PCR; TCRdb has only the in-frame clones, and not every one. Here the sample spans about 250,000 clones, roughly 87% being singletons. Source material: PBMCs. The chain is built from TRBV10-3 and TRBJ2-7; 15 positions agree with TRBD2. The clonotype comes from a man between 18 and 35 years old in good health and CMV-seropositive. In DNA form, the CDR3 reads TGTGCCATCAGTGGGGGACTAGCGGGAGGACAGGACGAGCAGTACTTC. Its translation is CAISGGLAGGQDEQYF.